The sequence of this T cell receptor (beta chain) was determined in a study of shared clonotypes between healthy human individuals. Assay: immunoSEQ multiplex PCR; the TCRdb copy retains only in-frame clones and omits some. The table includes 2 million to 3 million clones, roughly 93% detected once. Per germline, CDR1 SGHVS and CDR2 FNYEAQ. The CDR3 has 15 amino acids. The V gene lost 6 bases and the J gene lost 8 bases, with 19 bases spanning the gap. This chain connects TRBV7-6 to TRBJ1-4, with TRBD1 as a possible D gene (5 bases). The specimen sequenced was naive CD4+ T cells from PBMCs. This sample's subset: CD45RA+ positively selected. The source is a young man in good health. Some clones in this sample may be carry-over from other donors' samples. As DNA, the CDR3 is TGTGCCAGCAGTAACCAGGCGGGGGTTCTCGAAAAACTGTTTTTT. Translating it yields CASSNQAGVLEKLFF.